The following is a TCR beta chain sequence with its context. The data are from a study of shared T cell receptors in the human thymus. Sequencing used immunoSEQ multiplex PCR; TCRdb keeps in-frame clones, though not all of them. The sample consists of 700,000 or so clones, 70% to 90% of them appearing once. CDR3 size: 17 residues. Germline-derived CDR1 and CDR2 are SEHNR and FQNEAQ (reference sequence). The V end lost 7 bases, the J end lost 5 bases, and 26 bases lay between the germline ends. These records were also assigned to another study, of human thymus T cells. That source adds: Corrective surgery for congenital heart defects was being performed on the healthy Finnish infants who were the donors. It was from resections taken during corrective heart surgery that the thymus tissue came. Use of V and J genes seemed skewed within the thymic and blood repertoires. Related reports documented highly overlapping thymic repertoires among unrelated individuals.

The sequenced sample consisted of thymocytes. The chain combines TRBV7-9 with TRBJ1-2; D is uncertain. The clonotype was recovered from a girl in the first two years of life with a congenital heart defect. The CDR3 region is CASKETPSRRKLYGYTF. CDR3 DNA: TGTGCCAGCAAGGAGACCCCTAGTCGCCGAAAATTGTATGGCTACACCTTC.